This record looks at one TCR beta chain sequence and its context. Other DNA sequences from this sample encode an identical CDR3 as well. This PCR relied on a set of 60 Vbeta primers and 13 Jbeta primers. Clones were sequenced by immunoSEQ multiplex PCR, and TCRdb holds only the in-frame ones, with some missing. The sample records roughly 220,000 clones, approximately 70% being singletons. At the time of sampling, donors were nominally healthy, though unrecorded immune exposures were likely. This specimen comes from a study of cytomegalovirus exposure and HLA in healthy donors. Background on the study: An early release of data contained tens of millions of unique TCRs, which came from HLA-typed donors.

V gave up 2 bases and J gave up 2 bases, with 9 bases separating them. CDR1 and CDR2 (germline): LNHDA, SQIVND (reference sequence). This CDR3 comprises 15 residues. The sequence was obtained from a man aged 40-49 years in good health and CMV-seropositive. The V gene is TRBV19, the J gene TRBJ2-2; possible D gene TRBD1, 5 bases. The sample taken for sequencing was PBMCs. CDR3 sequence: CASSIRGSNTGELFF. The CDR3 DNA follows: TGTGCCAGTAGTATAAGGGGTTCAAACACCGGGGAGCTGTTTTTT.